These T cell receptor beta chains were read from a single sample in a study of preoperative IRX-2 immunotherapy in early breast cancer. The assay was immunoSEQ multiplex PCR, and TCRdb's table has in-frame clones only and misses some. The sample yields about 29,000 clones, roughly 90% seen once. This specimen was acquired from a patient treated with IRX-2 immunotherapy. These receptor sequences come from a human donor with breast cancer. Both conserved end residues are part of each CDR3. The D gene is left open where the match is weak. A clone size is listed for some rows: how often the clone was seen (once, few, many), or a class if it is expanded.

abundance	d_gene	j_gene	v_gene	CDR3aa	CDR3nt
-	-	TRBJ1-5	TRBV20-1	CSAGGGQPQHF	TGCAGTGCGGGGGGGGGTCAGCCCCAGCATTTT
-	-	TRBJ1-1	TRBV5-1	CASSLGGASTEAFF	TGCGCCAGCAGCTTGGGTGGGGCTAGTACTGAAGCTTTCTTT
-	-	TRBJ1-2	TRBV9	CASSAAGGYGYTF	TGTGCCAGCAGCGCTGCCGGTGGCTATGGCTACACCTTC
-	TRBD1	TRBJ1-2	TRBV7-2	CASSSGQNYGYTF	TGTGCCAGCAGCTCGGGACAGAACTATGGCTACACCTTC
-	-	TRBJ2-1	TRBV2	CATSTVYNEQFF	TGTGCCACCTCGACAGTTTACAATGAGCAGTTCTTC
-	-	TRBJ1-2	TRBV29-1	CSVDEGYTF	TGCAGCGTTGATGAAGGCTACACCTTC
-	TRBD1	TRBJ1-2	TRBV6-6	CASSYGRQGADGYTF	TGTGCCAGCAGTTACGGGAGGCAGGGGGCGGATGGCTACACCTTC
-	-	TRBJ2-3	TRBV5-1	CASSNTDTQYF	TGCGCCAGCAGCAACACAGATACGCAGTATTTT
-	-	TRBJ1-6	TRBV30	CAWTPNENSPLHF	TGTGCCTGGACCCCTAATGAGAATTCACCCCTCCACTTT
-	-	TRBJ2-1	TRBV6-1	CASSEGRGNEQFF	TGTGCCAGCAGTGAAGGACGTGGCAATGAGCAGTTCTTC
-	-	TRBJ1-1	TRBV7-9	CASSRTNVEAFF	TGTGCCAGCAGTCGAACGAATGTAGAAGCTTTCTTT
-	-	TRBJ2-3	TRBV10-1	CASSESWGGRADTQYF	TGCGCCAGCAGTGAGTCGTGGGGGGGCCGGGCAGATACGCAGTATTTT
-	-	TRBJ1-1	TRBV5-4	CASSSSGTPTEAFF	TGTGCCAGCAGCAGCTCCGGGACACCAACTGAAGCTTTCTTT
-	TRBD1	TRBJ1-1	TRBV5-1	CASSLETGTEAFF	TGCGCCAGCAGCTTGGAGACAGGGACTGAAGCTTTCTTT
-	-	TRBJ1-6	TRBV5-4	CASSLGEGGSPLHF	TGTGCCAGCAGCTTGGGTGAGGGAGGTTCACCCCTCCACTTT
-	-	TRBJ2-7	TRBV19	CASSAQGAYEQYF	TGTGCCAGTAGTGCGCAGGGTGCCTACGAGCAGTACTTC
-	-	TRBJ1-1	TRBV19	CASSSHGNTEAFF	TGTGCCAGTAGTTCCCACGGGAACACTGAAGCTTTCTTT
-	-	TRBJ1-2	TRBV19	CASSIIVGKANYGYTF	TGTGCCAGTAGTATCATAGTGGGGAAGGCTAACTATGGCTACACCTTC
-	-	TRBJ1-2	TRBV5-8	CASSSGFYYGYTF	TGTGCCAGCAGCTCGGGGTTTTACTATGGCTACACCTTC
-	TRBD1	TRBJ2-2	TRBV5-4	CASRRTGGEAGELFF	TGTGCCAGCAGGAGGACAGGGGGCGAGGCCGGGGAGCTGTTTTTT
-	TRBD2	TRBJ2-1	TRBV5-4	CASSRGLAGGGEQFF	TGTGCCAGCAGCCGCGGACTAGCGGGGGGGGGTGAGCAGTTCTTC
-	-	TRBJ2-2	TRBV27	CASTLGPGGVGELFF	TGTGCCAGCACCTTAGGCCCAGGGGGGGTCGGGGAGCTGTTTTTT
-	-	TRBJ1-4	TRBV2	CASSDPSEKLFF	TGTGCCAGCAGTGACCCGAGTGAAAAACTGTTTTTT
-	-	TRBJ2-7	TRBV7-9	CASSLAAVSYEQYF	TGTGCCAGCAGCTTAGCGGCGGTTTCCTACGAGCAGTACTTC
-	-	TRBJ2-5	TRBV2	CASSEEETQYF	TGTGCCAGCAGTGAAGAAGAGACCCAGTACTTC
-	-	TRBJ2-1	TRBV9	CASSPGGSGNEQFF	TGTGCCAGCAGTCCAGGGGGGTCGGGAAATGAGCAGTTCTTC
-	-	TRBJ1-1	TRBV5-6	CASSFIRVNTEAFF	TGTGCCAGCAGCTTCATCAGGGTTAACACTGAAGCTTTCTTT
-	TRBD2	TRBJ2-1	TRBV19	CASSTSGNEQFF	TGTGCCAGTAGTACTAGCGGAAATGAGCAGTTCTTC
-	-	TRBJ2-1	TRBV2	CASSEIARGYNEQFF	TGTGCCAGCAGTGAAATCGCCCGAGGATACAATGAGCAGTTCTTC
-	-	TRBJ2-3	TRBV14	CASSQLASATDTQYF	TGTGCCAGCAGCCAACTAGCCTCGGCAACAGATACGCAGTATTTT
few	TRBD2	TRBJ2-2	TRBV27	CASSFSGLAGVNTGELFF	TGTGCCAGCAGTTTTTCGGGACTAGCGGGAGTGAACACCGGGGAGCTGTTTTTT
-	-	TRBJ2-5	TRBV5-6	CASSLVVWTEEETQYF	TGTGCCAGCAGCTTGGTTGTGTGGACGGAAGAAGAGACCCAGTACTTC
-	-	TRBJ2-5	TRBV9	CASSRAEVYQETQYF	TGTGCCAGCAGCCGGGCCGAGGTGTACCAAGAGACCCAGTACTTC
few	-	TRBJ2-3	TRBV5-4	CASSFQLADTQYF	TGTGCCAGCAGCTTCCAACTTGCAGATACGCAGTATTTT
-	TRBD1	TRBJ1-2	TRBV9	CASRGTGGPSYGYTF	TGTGCCAGCCGCGGGACAGGGGGACCGTCCTATGGCTACACCTTC
-	-	TRBJ2-5	TRBV5-1	CASSRSETQYF	TGCGCCAGCAGCCGTTCAGAGACCCAGTACTTC
-	TRBD1	TRBJ2-3	TRBV6-4	CASSDPRQGARIADTQYF	TGTGCCAGCAGTGACCCCCGACAGGGGGCACGTATTGCAGATACGCAGTATTTT
-	-	TRBJ2-2	TRBV10-3	CAISESDPGGGWELFF	TGTGCCATCAGTGAGTCGGACCCGGGAGGGGGCTGGGAGCTGTTTTTT
-	-	TRBJ2-4	TRBV5-5	CASSLDYRGENIQYF	TGTGCCAGCAGCTTGGATTATAGGGGTGAAAACATTCAGTACTTC
once	-	TRBJ2-3	TRBV7-8	CASSLAPTTDTQYF	TGTGCCAGCAGCTTAGCCCCAACAACAGATACGCAGTATTTT
-	TRBD1	TRBJ2-1	TRBV7-2	CASSLAGGVLNEQFF	TGTGCCAGCAGCTTAGCAGGGGGCGTACTCAATGAGCAGTTCTTC